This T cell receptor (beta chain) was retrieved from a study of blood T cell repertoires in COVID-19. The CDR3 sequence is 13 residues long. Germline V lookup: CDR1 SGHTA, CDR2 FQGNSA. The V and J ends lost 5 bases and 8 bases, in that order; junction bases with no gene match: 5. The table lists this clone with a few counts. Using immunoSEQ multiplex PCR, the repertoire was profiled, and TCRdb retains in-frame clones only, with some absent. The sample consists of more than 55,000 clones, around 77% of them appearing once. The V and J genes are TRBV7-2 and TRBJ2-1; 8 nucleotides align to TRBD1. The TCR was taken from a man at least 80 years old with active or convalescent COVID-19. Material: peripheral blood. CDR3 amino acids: CASSRDRLDEQFF. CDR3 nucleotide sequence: TGTGCCAGCAGCCGGGACAGGCTCGATGAGCAGTTCTTC. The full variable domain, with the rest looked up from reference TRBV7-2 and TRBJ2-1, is GAGVSQSPSNKVTEKGKDVELRCDPISGHTALYWYRQSLGQGLEFLIYFQGNSAPDKSGLPSDRFSAERTGGSVSTLTIQRTQQEDSAVYLCASSRDRLDEQFFGPGTRLTVL.